This T cell receptor (beta chain) was captured by sequencing in a study of blood T cell repertoires in COVID-19. For the study at large: Sites across the United States, Italy and Spain contributed samples from acute and convalescent COVID-19. T cells, B-cell-depleted T cells, or PBMCs provided the cDNA or gDNA that served as material.

Germline assignment: CDR1 SNHLY and CDR2 FYNNEI. The CDR3 runs to 13 residues. Trimming took 4 bases from V and 3 from J, leaving 10 bases between them. Patients at the Seattle site were enrolled during active infection and followed longitudinally. Authors' data handling: Quantification of nucleated cells was approximated via reference gene primer amplification. TCRdb's copy holds only in-frame clones and misses some; the assay was immunoSEQ multiplex PCR. The V and J calls and clone size were taken over from that table, and D and trimming were inferred from the DNA. Of some 220,000 clones listed, 80% to 85% were seen once; the top ten hold less than 6%.

The V call is TRBV2, the J call TRBJ2-7; unclear D gene. The specimen was peripheral blood. This clonotype was obtained from a woman in her 70s with COVID-19, enrolled during active disease. CDR3 DNA sequence: TGTGCCAGCAGTGTAAGTCGGTACTACGAGCAGTACTTC. Translated, it gives CASSVSRYYEQYF.